The clone carrying this T cell receptor beta chain was recorded at least ten times. Each CDR3 protein is one row after TCRdb ran MiXCR on the RACE reads. Altogether about 94,000 distinct CDR3 sequences are present, 9.3% being singletons, with the ten largest covering 2% to 2.5%. Time point noted: patch test 2, 6 weeks after DPC sensitization. Described treatment: therapeutic diphenylcyclopropenone sensitization with weekly scalp DPC. This entry belongs to a study of human T cells and chemical hapten exposure. This CDR3 region has 13 residues. Germline V gives CDR1 SNHLY, CDR2 FYNNEI. Between the trimmed V and J ends, which lost 2 bases and 4 bases, there was a span of 5 bases.

This TCR derives from a woman aged 40 to 50 with alopecia areata. Some clones in this sample may be carry-over from other donors' samples. The sample consisted of whole blood, taken in connection with sensitization to the hapten diphenylcyclopropenone (DPC). The chain links TRBV2 to TRBJ2-2; D remains unclear. CDR3 sequence (DNA): TGTGCCAGCAGTGAACGTGGCACCGGGGAGCTGTTTTTT. Its translation is CASSERGTGELFF.